These T cell receptor beta chains were read from a single sample in a study of blood T cell repertoires in COVID-19. TCRdb's table, derived via immunoSEQ multiplex PCR, lists solely in-frame clones and lacks some. The sample has roughly 140,000 clones, around 87% seen once. Sequenced material: peripheral blood. All receptors come from a woman in her thirties or forties with acute or convalescent COVID-19. The CDR3 runs from the conserved cysteine through the conserved F or W. D genes are given only for firm matches. Clone size is not always given. Where it is, it says once, few, many or a class for expanded clones.

size	V	D	J	CDR3	DNA
.	TRBV7-9	TRBD2	TRBJ2-7	CASSFISGRAGEQYF	TGTGCCAGCAGCTTTATTAGCGGGAGAGCAGGCGAGCAGTACTTC
.	TRBV6-1	.	TRBJ1-5	CASSDRYQPQHF	TGTGCCAGCAGTGATCGGTATCAGCCCCAGCATTTT
.	TRBV11-3	TRBD2	TRBJ2-7	CASSFIAGGPFDEQYF	TGTGCCAGCAGCTTCATAGCGGGAGGGCCGTTTGACGAGCAGTACTTC
.	TRBV27	TRBD2	TRBJ2-1	CASSYGTSDYNEQFF	TGTGCCAGCAGCTACGGGACTAGCGACTACAATGAGCAGTTCTTC
.	TRBV11-2	TRBD1	TRBJ1-2	CASSPTGVYGGYTF	TGTGCCAGCAGCCCGACAGGGGTATATGGCGGCTACACCTTC
.	TRBV5-1	.	TRBJ1-2	CASSLAAGDYGYTF	TGCGCCAGCAGCTTGGCCGCAGGGGACTATGGCTACACCTTC
.	TRBV6-5	TRBD2	TRBJ2-7	CASSLREGRAYEQYF	TGTGCCAGCAGTCTGCGGGAGGGCCGGGCCTACGAGCAGTACTTC
.	TRBV7-8	.	TRBJ2-6	CASSRSSSGANVLTF	TGTGCCAGCAGCCGGTCTTCCTCTGGGGCCAACGTCCTGACTTTC
.	TRBV27	TRBD1	TRBJ2-1	CASRTGQGYNEQFF	TGTGCCAGCCGGACGGGACAGGGTTACAATGAGCAGTTCTTC
.	TRBV30	.	TRBJ1-4	CAWSVMGLLGTNEKLFF	TGTGCCTGGAGTGTAATGGGACTTCTTGGGACTAATGAAAAACTGTTTTTT
.	TRBV11-2	.	TRBJ2-3	CASSTGDQEGSTDTQYF	TGTGCCAGCAGCACAGGAGACCAGGAGGGTAGCACAGATACGCAGTATTTT
.	TRBV5-1	.	TRBJ1-2	CASQDKTNYGYTF	TGCGCCAGCCAGGACAAGACAAACTATGGCTACACCTTC
.	TRBV28	.	TRBJ1-5	CASSLFTGSNQPQHF	TGTGCCAGCAGTTTATTTACAGGGAGCAATCAGCCCCAGCATTTT
.	TRBV25-1	TRBD1	TRBJ1-5	CASSGDRWENQPQHF	TGTGCCAGCAGTGGGGACAGGTGGGAGAATCAGCCCCAGCATTTT
once	TRBV20-1	TRBD2	TRBJ2-1	CSASSRGRTFGNEQFF	TGCAGTGCTAGTTCGCGCGGGAGAACATTCGGCAATGAGCAGTTCTTC
once	TRBV6-2/TRBV6-3	TRBD2	TRBJ2-1	CASSYWTSGSSYNEQFF	TGTGCCAGCAGTTACTGGACTAGCGGGAGCTCCTACAATGAGCAGTTCTTC
once	TRBV25-1	TRBD1	TRBJ1-6	CASSASTRGFGSPLHF	TGTGCCAGCAGTGCCAGCACCAGGGGGTTCGGCTCACCCCTCCACTTT
.	TRBV10-1	.	TRBJ1-1	CASSESQRATEAFF	TGCGCCAGCAGTGAGTCCCAGAGGGCCACTGAAGCTTTCTTT
.	TRBV2	.	TRBJ2-7	CASREQGKSYEQYF	TGTGCCAGCAGAGAACAGGGAAAGTCCTACGAGCAGTACTTC
.	TRBV4-1	.	TRBJ1-3	CASSQDEAAYSGNTIYF	TGCGCCAGCAGCCAAGATGAGGCGGCGTACTCTGGAAACACCATATATTTT
.	TRBV2	.	TRBJ1-5	CASSGGNLGQPQHF	TGTGCCAGCAGTGGAGGCAACTTGGGTCAGCCCCAGCATTTT
.	TRBV2	.	TRBJ2-7	CASSEASSTDSYEQYF	TGTGCCAGCAGTGAAGCATCCAGTACCGATTCCTACGAGCAGTACTTC
.	TRBV3-1/TRBV3-2	TRBD2	TRBJ2-3	CASSQATSGIYTDTQYF	TGTGCCAGCAGCCAAGCGACTAGCGGAATATACACAGATACGCAGTATTTT
.	TRBV5-1	.	TRBJ2-7	CASSQDPTPLYEQYF	TGCGCCAGCAGCCAGGATCCCACACCTCTCTACGAGCAGTACTTC
.	TRBV15	TRBD1	TRBJ1-4	CATSIGQGTANEKLFF	TGTGCCACCAGCATAGGACAGGGTACAGCTAATGAAAAACTGTTTTTT
.	TRBV7-9	TRBD2	TRBJ2-2	CASSLAVAGAYNTGELFF	TGTGCCAGCAGCTTAGCCGTAGCGGGAGCATACAACACCGGGGAGCTGTTTTTT
.	TRBV5-1	.	TRBJ2-6	CASSLAGVSGANVLTF	TGCGCCAGCAGCTTGGCAGGGGTCTCTGGGGCCAACGTCCTGACTTTC